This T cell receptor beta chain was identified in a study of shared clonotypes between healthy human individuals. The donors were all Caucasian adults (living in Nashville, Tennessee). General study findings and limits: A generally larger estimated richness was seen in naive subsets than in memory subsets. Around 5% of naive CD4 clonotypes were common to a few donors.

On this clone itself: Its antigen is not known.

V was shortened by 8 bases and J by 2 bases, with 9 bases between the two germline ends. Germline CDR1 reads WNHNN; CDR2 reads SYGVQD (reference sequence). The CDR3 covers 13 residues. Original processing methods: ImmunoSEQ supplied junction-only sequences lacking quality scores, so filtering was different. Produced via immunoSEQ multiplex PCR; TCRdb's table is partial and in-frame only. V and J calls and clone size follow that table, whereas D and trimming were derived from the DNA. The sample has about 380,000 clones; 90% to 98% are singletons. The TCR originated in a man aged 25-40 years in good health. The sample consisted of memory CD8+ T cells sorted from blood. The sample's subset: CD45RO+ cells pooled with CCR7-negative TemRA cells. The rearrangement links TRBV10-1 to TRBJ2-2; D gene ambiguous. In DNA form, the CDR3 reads TGCGCCAGCCGATCTATAAACACCGGGGAGCTGTTTTTT. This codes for CASRSINTGELFF.